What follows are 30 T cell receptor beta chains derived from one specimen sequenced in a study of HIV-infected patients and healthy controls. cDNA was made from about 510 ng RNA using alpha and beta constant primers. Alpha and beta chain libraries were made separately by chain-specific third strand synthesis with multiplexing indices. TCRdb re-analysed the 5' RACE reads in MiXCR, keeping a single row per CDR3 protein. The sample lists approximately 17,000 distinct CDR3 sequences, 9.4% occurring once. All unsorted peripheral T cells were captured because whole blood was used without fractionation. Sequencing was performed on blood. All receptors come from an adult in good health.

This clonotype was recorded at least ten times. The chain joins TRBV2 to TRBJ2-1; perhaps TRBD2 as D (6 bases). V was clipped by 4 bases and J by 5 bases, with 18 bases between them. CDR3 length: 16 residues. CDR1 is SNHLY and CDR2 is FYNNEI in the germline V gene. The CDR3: CASSAWGRETHNEQFF. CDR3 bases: TGTGCCAGCAGTGCTTGGGGACGGGAGACCCACAATGAGCAGTTCTTC.

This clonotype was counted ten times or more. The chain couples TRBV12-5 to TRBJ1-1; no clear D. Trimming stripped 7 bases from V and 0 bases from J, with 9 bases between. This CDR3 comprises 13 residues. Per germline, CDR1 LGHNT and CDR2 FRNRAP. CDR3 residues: CASEPGLNTEAFF. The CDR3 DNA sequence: TGTGCTAGTGAACCAGGCTTGAACACTGAAGCTTTCTTT.

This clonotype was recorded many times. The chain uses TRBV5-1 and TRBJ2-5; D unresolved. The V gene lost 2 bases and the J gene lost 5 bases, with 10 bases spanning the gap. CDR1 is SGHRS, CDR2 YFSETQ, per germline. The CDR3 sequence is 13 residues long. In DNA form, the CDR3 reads TGCGCCAGCAGCTTCACTATGGGGGAGACCCAGTACTTC. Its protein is CASSFTMGETQYF. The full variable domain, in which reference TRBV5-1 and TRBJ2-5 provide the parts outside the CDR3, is KAGVTQTPRYLIKTRGQQVTLSCSPISGHRSVSWYQQTPGQGLQFLFEYFSETQRNKGNFPGRFSGRQFSNSRSEMNVSTLELGDSALYLCASSFTMGETQYFGPGTRLLVL.

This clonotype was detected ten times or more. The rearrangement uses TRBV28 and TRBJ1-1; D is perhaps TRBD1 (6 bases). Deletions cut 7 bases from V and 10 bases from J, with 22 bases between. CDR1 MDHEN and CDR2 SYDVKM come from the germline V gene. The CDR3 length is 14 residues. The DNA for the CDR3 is TGTGCCAGCAATCAGCCCCTAGTGGGGGCCGGAGCTTTCTTT. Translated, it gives CASNQPLVGAGAFF. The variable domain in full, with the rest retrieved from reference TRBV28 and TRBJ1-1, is DVKVTQSSRYLVKRTGEKVFLECVQDMDHENMFWYRQDPGLGLRLIYFSYDVKMKEKGDIPEGYSVSREKKERFSLILESASTNQTSMYLCASNQPLVGAGAFFGQGTRLTVV.

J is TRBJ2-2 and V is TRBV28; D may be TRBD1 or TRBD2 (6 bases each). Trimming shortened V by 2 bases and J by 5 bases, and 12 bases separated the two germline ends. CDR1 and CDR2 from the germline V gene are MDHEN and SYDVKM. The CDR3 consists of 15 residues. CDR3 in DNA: TGTGCCAGCAGTTTAGGGGGCGCGGGGACCGGGGAGCTGTTTTTT. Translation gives CASSLGGAGTGELFF.

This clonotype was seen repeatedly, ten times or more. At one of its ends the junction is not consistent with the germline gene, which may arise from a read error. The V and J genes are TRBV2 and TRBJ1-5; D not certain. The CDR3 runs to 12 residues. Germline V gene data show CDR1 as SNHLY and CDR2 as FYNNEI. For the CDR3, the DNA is TGTGCCAGCAGGGAAGGCAATCAGCCCCAGCATTTT. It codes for CASREGNQPQHF.

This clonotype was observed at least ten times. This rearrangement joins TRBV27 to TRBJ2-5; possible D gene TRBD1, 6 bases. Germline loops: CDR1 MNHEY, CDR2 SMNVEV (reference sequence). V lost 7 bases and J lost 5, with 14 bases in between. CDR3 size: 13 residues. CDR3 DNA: TGTGCCAGCAATGGGGGCGCGTCGGAGACCCAGTACTTC. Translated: CASNGGASETQYF.

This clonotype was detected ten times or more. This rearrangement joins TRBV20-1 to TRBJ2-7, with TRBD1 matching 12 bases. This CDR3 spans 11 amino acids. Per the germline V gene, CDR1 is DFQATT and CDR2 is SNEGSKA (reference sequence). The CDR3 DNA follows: TGCAGGGGGACAGGGGGCGACGAGCAGTACTTC. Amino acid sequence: CRGTGGDEQYF.

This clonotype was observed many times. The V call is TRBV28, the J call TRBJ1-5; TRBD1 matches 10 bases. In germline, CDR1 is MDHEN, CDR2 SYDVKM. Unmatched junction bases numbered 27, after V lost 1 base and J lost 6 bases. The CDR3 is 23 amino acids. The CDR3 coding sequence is TGTGCCAGCAGTTTATTCGGTAAAAAGGAGGACAGGGGGTTTCTAATAGGAGGTCAGCCCCAGCATTTT. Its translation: CASSLFGKKEDRGFLIGGQPQHF.

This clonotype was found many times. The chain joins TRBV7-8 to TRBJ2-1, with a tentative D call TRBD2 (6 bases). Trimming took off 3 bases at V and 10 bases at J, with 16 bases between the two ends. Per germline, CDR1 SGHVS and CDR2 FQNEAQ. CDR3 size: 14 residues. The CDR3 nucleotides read TGTGCCAGCAGCTTTTTGGAGGGACTTGGCGAGCAGTTCTTC. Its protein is CASSFLEGLGEQFF.

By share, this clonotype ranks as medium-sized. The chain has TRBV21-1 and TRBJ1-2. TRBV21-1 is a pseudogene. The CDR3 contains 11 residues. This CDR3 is CASSKDYGYTF. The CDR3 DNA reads TGTGCCAGCAGCAAAGACTATGGCTACACCTTC.

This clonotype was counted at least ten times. This CDR3 is CASSFEPPGQGAGEAFF. The CDR3 DNA sequence: TGCGCCAGCAGCTTCGAGCCCCCGGGACAGGGTGCGGGTGAAGCTTTCTTT. The chain carries TRBV5-1 and TRBJ1-1; 9 nucleotides match TRBD1. The CDR3 spans 17 residues. V shed 2 bases, J shed 7 bases, and the junction held 15 bases outside the gene matches. Germline V gene data show CDR1 as SGHRS and CDR2 as YFSETQ.

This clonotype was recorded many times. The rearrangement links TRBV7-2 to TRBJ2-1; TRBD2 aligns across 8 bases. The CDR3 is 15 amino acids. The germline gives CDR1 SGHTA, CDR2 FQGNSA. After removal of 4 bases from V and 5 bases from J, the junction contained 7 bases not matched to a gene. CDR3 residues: CASSSIAGFNNEQFF. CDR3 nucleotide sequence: TGTGCCAGCAGCTCTATAGCGGGATTTAACAATGAGCAGTTCTTC.

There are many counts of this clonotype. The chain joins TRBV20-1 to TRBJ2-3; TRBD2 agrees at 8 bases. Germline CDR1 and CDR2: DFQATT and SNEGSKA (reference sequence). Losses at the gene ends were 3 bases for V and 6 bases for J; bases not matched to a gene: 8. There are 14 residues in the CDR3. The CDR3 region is CSASSGTYVDTQYF. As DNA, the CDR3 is TGCAGTGCTAGTAGCGGGACGTACGTGGATACGCAGTATTTT.

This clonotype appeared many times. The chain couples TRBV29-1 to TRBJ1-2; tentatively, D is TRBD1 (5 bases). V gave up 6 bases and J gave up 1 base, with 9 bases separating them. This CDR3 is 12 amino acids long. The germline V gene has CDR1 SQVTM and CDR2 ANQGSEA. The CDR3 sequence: CSVYDSNYGYTF. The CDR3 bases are TGCAGCGTCTACGACAGTAACTATGGCTACACCTTC.

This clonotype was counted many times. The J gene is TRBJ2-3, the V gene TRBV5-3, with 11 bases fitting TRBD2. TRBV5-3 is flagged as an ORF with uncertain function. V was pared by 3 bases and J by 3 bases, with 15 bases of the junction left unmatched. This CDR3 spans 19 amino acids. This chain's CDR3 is CARSWRQPSGRIVTDTQYF. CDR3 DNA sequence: TGTGCCAGAAGCTGGAGACAGCCTAGCGGGAGGATAGTTACAGATACGCAGTATTTT.

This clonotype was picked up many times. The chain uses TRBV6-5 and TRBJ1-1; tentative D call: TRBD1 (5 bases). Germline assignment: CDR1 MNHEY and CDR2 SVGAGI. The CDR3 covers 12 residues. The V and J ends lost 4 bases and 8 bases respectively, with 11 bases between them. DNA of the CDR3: TGTGCCAGCAGTTCCCCCGGGACGGAAGCTTTCTTT. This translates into CASSSPGTEAFF.

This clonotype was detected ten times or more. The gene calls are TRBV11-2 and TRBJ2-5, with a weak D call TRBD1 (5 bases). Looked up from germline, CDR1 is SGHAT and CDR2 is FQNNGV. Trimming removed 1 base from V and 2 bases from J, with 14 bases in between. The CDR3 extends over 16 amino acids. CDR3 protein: CASSLGRQPLQETQYF. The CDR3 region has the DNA TGTGCCAGCAGCTTAGGAAGACAGCCACTACAAGAGACCCAGTACTTC.

CDR3 loop: CSVAGRSGTDTQYF. CDR3 nucleotide sequence: TGCAGCGTGGCAGGACGTTCTGGCACAGATACGCAGTATTTT. The genes are TRBV29-1 and TRBJ2-3; D unclear. Per germline, CDR1 SQVTM and CDR2 ANQGSEA. The CDR3 runs to 14 residues. Between the trimmed V and J ends, which lost 6 bases and 1 base, there was a span of 14 bases.

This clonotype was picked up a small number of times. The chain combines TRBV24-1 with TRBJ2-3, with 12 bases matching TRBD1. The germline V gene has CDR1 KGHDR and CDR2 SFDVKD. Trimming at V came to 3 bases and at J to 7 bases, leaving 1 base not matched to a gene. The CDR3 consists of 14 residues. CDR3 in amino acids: CATSDRDRGHTQYF. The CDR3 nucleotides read TGTGCCACCAGTGATCGGGACAGGGGGCATACGCAGTATTTT.

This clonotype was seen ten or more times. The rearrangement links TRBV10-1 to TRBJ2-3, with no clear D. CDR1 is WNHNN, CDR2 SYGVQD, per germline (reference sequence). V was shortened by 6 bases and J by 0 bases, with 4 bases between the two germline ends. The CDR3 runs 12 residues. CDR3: CASRTSTDTQYF. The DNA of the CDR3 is TGCGCCAGCAGAACTAGCACAGATACGCAGTATTTT.

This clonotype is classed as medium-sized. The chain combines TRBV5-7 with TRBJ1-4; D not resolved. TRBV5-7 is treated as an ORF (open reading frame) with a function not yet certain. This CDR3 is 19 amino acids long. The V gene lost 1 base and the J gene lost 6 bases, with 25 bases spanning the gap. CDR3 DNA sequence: TGTGCCAGCAGCTTGCGGGCAGTTTTATCCCCCAAGGAGGATGAAAAACTGTTTTTT. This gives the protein CASSLRAVLSPKEDEKLFF.

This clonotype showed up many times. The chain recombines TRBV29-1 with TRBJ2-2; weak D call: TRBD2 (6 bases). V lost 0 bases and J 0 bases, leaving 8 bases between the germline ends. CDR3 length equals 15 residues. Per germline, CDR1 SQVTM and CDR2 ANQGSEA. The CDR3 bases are TGCAGCGTTGAAGATCCGGGAGCGAACACCGGGGAGCTGTTTTTT. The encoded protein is CSVEDPGANTGELFF.

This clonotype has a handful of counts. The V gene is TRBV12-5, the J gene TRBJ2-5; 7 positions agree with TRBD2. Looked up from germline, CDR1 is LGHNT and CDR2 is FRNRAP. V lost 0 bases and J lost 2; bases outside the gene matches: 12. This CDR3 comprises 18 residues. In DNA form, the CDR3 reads TGTGCTAGTGGTTTGGTCCCGACCGCTCTAGCGGAGCAAGAGACCCAGTACTTC. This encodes CASGLVPTALAEQETQYF.

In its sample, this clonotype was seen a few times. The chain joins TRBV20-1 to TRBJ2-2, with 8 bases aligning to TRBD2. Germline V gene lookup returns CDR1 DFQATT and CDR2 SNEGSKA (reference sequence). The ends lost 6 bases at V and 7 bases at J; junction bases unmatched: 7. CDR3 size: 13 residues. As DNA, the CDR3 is TGCAGTGCCCGGGAGGGCCCGGACGGGGAGCTGTTTTTT. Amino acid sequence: CSAREGPDGELFF.

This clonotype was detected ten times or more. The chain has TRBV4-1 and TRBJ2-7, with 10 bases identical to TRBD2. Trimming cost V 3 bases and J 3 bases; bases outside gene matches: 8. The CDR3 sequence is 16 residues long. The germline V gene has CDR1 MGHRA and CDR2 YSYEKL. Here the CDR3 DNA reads TGCGCCAGCAGCCAGGGGGCTAGCGGGAGTGTCTACGAGCAGTACTTC. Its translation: CASSQGASGSVYEQYF.

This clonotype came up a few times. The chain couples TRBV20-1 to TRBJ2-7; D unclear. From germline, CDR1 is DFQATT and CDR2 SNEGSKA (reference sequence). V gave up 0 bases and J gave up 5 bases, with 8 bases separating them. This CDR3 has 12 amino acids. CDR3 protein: CSARERTDEQYF. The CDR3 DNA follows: TGCAGTGCTAGAGAGCGGACGGACGAGCAGTACTTC.

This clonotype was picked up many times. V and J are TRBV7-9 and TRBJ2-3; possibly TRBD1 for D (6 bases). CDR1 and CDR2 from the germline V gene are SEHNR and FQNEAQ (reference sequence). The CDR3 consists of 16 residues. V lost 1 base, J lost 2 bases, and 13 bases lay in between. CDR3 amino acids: CASSLVGGIVTDTQYF. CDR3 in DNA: TGTGCCAGCAGCTTAGTTGGGGGCATCGTCACAGATACGCAGTATTTT.

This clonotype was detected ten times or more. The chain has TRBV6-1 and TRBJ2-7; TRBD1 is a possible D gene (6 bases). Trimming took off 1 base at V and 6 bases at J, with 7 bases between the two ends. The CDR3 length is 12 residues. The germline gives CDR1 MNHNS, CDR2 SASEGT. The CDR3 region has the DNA TGTGCCAGCAGTGAAGACAGGGCCGAGCAGTACGTC. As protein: CASSEDRAEQYV.

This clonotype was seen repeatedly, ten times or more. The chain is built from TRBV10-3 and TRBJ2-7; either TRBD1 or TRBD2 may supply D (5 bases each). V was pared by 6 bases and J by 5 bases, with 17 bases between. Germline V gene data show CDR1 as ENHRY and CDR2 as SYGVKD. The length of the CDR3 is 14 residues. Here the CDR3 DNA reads TGTGCCATCAGCGAGACAGCGCCGAGGGACGAGCAGTACTTC. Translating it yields CAISETAPRDEQYF.